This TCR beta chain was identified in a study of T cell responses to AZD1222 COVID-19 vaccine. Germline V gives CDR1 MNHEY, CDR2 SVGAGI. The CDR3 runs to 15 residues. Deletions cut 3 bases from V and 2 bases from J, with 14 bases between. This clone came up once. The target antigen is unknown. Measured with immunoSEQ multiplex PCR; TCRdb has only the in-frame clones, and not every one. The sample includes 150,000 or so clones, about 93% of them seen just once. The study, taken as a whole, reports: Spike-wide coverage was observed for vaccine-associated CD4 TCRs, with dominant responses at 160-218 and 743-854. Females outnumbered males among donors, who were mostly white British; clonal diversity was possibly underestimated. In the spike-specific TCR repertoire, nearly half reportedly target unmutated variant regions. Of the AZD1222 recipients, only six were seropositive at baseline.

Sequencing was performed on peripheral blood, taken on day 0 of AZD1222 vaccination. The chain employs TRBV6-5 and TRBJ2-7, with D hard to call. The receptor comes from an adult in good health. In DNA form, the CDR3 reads TGTGCCAGCAGTTATAGTATTGGCAGAACCTACGAGCAGTACTTC. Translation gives CASSYSIGRTYEQYF.